The 3 T cell receptor beta chains below all came from one sample that was sequenced in a study of identical twins. TCRdb itself ran the 5' RACE reads through MiXCR, one entry per CDR3 protein. Among under 900,000 distinct CDR3 sequences listed, over 9% were seen once. The sample was also reused in another study, on yellow fever vaccine responses in identical twins.

The specimen sequenced was PBMCs. The receptors come from a woman between 18 and 29 years old in good health.

V is TRBV24-1 and J is TRBJ2-2; D not resolved. The germline gives CDR1 KGHDR, CDR2 SFDVKD. V lost 8 bases to trimming and J lost 1 base, with 7 bases between them. The length of the CDR3 is 13 residues. CDR3 amino acids: CATKDWNTGELFF. The CDR3 region has the DNA TGTGCCACCAAAGACTGGAACACCGGGGAGCTGTTTTTT.

This rearrangement joins TRBV29-1 to TRBJ2-1, with a weak D call TRBD2 (5 bases). The CDR3 is 13 residues long. The V end lost 4 bases, the J end lost 1 base, and 8 bases lay between the germline ends. CDR1 SQVTM and CDR2 ANQGSEA come from the germline V gene. This CDR3 reads CSVGTQSYNEQFF. The CDR3 region has the DNA TGCAGCGTTGGGACTCAATCCTACAATGAGCAGTTCTTC.

Regarding this clonotype: The conserved phenylalanine or tryptophan is not found at the CDR3 terminus, so this likely reflects a read error. The rearrangement links TRBV5-1 to TRBJ2-5, with 8 nucleotides matching TRBD1. Trimming cost V 3 bases and J 5 bases; bases outside gene matches: 12. Germline CDR1 and CDR2: SGHRS and YFSETQ. The CDR3 length is 16 residues. CDR3 loop: CASSSQTGGLGETQYL. The CDR3 region has the DNA TGCGCCAGCAGCTCCCAAACAGGGGGTCTGGGGGAGACCCAGTACCTC.